A single sample is the source of the 6 T cell receptor beta chains below, sequenced in a study of cytomegalovirus exposure and HLA in healthy donors. 60 Vbeta and 13 Jbeta primers were used in PCR. Measured with immunoSEQ multiplex PCR; TCRdb has only the in-frame clones, and not every one. The repertoire consists of about 93,000 clones, with roughly four fifths occurring once and the leading ten covering 0.57%. The sample consisted of PBMCs. Receptor source: a man between 25 and 39 years old in good health and CMV-seronegative.

This rearrangement joins TRBV7-7 to TRBJ2-6; D is uncertain. The CDR3 extends over 15 amino acids. The V and J ends lost 1 base and 0 bases respectively, with 4 bases between them. Germline-derived CDR1 and CDR2 are SSHAT and FNYEAQ (reference sequence). CDR3 residues: CASSLGSSGANVLTF. For the CDR3, the DNA is TGTGCCAGCAGCTTAGGGAGCTCTGGGGCCAACGTCCTGACTTTC.

CDR3: CASSLEREGTDTQYF. As DNA, the CDR3 is TGTGCCAGCAGCTTAGAGCGGGAGGGCACAGATACGCAGTATTTT. The genes are TRBV7-9 and TRBJ2-3, with 9 bases lining up with TRBD2. V gave up 1 base and J gave up 1 base; unmatched junction bases: 0. CDR1 is SEHNR and CDR2 is FQNEAQ in the germline V gene (reference sequence). This CDR3 contains 15 residues.

The V call is TRBV19, the J call TRBJ2-2, with 7 bases matching TRBD1. The CDR3 contains 16 residues. Trimming took 1 base from V and 6 from J; bases not matched to a gene: 8. Germline V gene sequence: CDR1 LNHDA, CDR2 SQIVND (reference sequence). The CDR3 DNA sequence: TGTGCCAGTAGTATAGTAGGGGGCCTCCGGCCCGGGGAGCTGTTTTTT. Amino acid sequence: CASSIVGGLRPGELFF.

V is TRBV7-2 and J is TRBJ1-4; possibly TRBD1 for D (5 bases). This CDR3 is built from 15 residues. V lost 5 bases and J lost 8, with 18 bases in between. Germline V gene sequence: CDR1 SGHTA, CDR2 FQGNSA. The CDR3 region is CASSATRGFGEKLFF. Here the CDR3 DNA reads TGTGCCAGCAGCGCCACGCGGGGGTTTGGGGAAAAACTGTTTTTT.

V usage is TRBV6-5 and J usage is TRBJ1-1, with TRBD1 matching 9 bases. The germline V gene has CDR1 MNHEY and CDR2 SVGAGI. The CDR3 has 14 amino acids. The V and J ends lost 6 bases and 6 bases, in that order; junction bases with no gene match: 8. CDR3 coding DNA: TGTGCCAGCAGGGTGGGACAGGGTTTGTCTGAAGCTTTCTTT. This sequence encodes CASRVGQGLSEAFF.

The V and J genes are TRBV19 and TRBJ1-5; TRBD1 matches 7 bases. Germline V gene lookup returns CDR1 LNHDA and CDR2 SQIVND (reference sequence). This CDR3 spans 18 amino acids. V shed 3 bases, J shed 5 bases, and the junction held 16 bases outside the gene matches. The CDR3 nucleotides are TGTGCCAGTAGTATGGGTTCACCCGGGACAGCCTCTTATCAGCCCCAGCATTTT. Translation: CASSMGSPGTASYQPQHF.